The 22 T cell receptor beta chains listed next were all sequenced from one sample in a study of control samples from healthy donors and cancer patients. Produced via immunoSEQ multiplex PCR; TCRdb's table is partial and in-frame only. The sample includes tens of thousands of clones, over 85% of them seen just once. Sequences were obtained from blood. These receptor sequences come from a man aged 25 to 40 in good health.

In DNA, the CDR3 is TGCGCCAGCAGCGTCCGGGACAGCTATGGCTACACCTTC. This codes for CASSVRDSYGYTF. The chain combines TRBV5-1 with TRBJ1-2; 7 positions agree with TRBD1. V lost 4 bases to trimming and J lost 4 bases; unmatched junction nucleotides: 4. Germline loops: CDR1 SGHRS, CDR2 YFSETQ. The CDR3 is made up of 13 amino acids.

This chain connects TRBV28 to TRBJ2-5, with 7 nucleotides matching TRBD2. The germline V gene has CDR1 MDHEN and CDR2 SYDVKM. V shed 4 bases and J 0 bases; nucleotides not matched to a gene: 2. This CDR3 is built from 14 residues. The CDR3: CASSSLADQETQYF. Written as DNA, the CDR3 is TGTGCCAGCAGTTCTCTAGCGGACCAAGAGACCCAGTACTTC.

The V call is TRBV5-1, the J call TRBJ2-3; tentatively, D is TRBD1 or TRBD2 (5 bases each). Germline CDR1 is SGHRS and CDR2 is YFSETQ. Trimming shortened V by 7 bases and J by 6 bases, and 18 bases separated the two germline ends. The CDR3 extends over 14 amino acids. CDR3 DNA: TGCGCCAGCTCTTTCGGGGCCCCAGTGGATACGCAGTATTTT. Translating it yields CASSFGAPVDTQYF.

CDR3 sequence: CASSYPLTGYEQYF. CDR3 DNA: TGTGCCAGCAGTTACCCCCTGACAGGTTACGAGCAGTACTTC. This sequence joins TRBV6-5 and TRBJ2-7; D possibly corresponds to TRBD1 (6 bases). Germline loops: CDR1 MNHEY, CDR2 SVGAGI. The CDR3 spans 14 residues. V lost 2 bases and J lost 4, with 12 bases in between.

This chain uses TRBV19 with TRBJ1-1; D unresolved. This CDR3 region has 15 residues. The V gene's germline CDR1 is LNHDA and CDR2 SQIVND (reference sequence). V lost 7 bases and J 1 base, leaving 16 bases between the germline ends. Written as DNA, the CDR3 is TGTGCCAGTACCCCAGTCGGTCTCCCGAACACTGAAGCTTTCTTT. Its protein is CASTPVGLPNTEAFF.

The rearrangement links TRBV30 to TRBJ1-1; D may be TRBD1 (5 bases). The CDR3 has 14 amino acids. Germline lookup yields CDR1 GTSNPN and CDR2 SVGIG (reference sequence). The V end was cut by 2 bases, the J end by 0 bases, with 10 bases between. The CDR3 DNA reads TGTGCCTGGAGTCTGGGGGTAGTGAACACTGAAGCTTTCTTT. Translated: CAWSLGVVNTEAFF.

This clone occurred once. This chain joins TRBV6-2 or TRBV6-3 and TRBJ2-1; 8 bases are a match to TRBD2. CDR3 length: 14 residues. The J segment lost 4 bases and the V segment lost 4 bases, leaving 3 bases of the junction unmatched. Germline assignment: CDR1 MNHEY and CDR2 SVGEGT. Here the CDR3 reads CASSLTSEYNEQFF. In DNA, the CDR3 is TGTGCCAGCAGTTTGACTAGCGAGTACAATGAGCAGTTCTTC.

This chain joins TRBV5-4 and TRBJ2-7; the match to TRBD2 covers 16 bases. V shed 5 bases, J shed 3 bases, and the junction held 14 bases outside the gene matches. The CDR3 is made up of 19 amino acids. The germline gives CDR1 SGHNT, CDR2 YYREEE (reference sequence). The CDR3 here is CASSQGGTSGRVINYEQYF. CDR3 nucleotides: TGTGCCAGCAGTCAAGGCGGGACTAGCGGGAGGGTTATTAACTACGAGCAGTACTTC. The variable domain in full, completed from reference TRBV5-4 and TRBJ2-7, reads ETGVTQSPTHLIKTRGQQVTLRCSSQSGHNTVSWYQQALGQGPQFIFQYYREEENGRGNFPPRFSGLQFPNYSSELNVNALELDDSALYLCASSQGGTSGRVINYEQYFGPGTRLTVT.

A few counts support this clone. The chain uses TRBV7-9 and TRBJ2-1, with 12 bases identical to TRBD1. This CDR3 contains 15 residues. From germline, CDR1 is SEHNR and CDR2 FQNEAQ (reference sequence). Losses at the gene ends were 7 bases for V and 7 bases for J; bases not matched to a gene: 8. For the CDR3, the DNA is TGTGCCAGCATCCCCCGGGACAGGGGGCCAAATGAGCAGTTCTTC. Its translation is CASIPRDRGPNEQFF. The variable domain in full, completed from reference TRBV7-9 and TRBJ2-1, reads DTGVSQNPRHKITKRGQNVTFRCDPISEHNRLYWYRQTLGQGPEFLTYFQNEAQLEKSRLLSDRFSAERPKGSFSTLEIQRTEQGDSAMYLCASIPRDRGPNEQFFGPGTRLTVL.

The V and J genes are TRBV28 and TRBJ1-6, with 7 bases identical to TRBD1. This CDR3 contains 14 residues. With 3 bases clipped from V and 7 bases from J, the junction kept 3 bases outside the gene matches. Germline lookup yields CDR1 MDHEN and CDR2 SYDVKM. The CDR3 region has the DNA TGTGCCAGCAGTTTCAGGGGGAGGAATTCACCCCTCCACTTT. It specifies CASSFRGRNSPLHF.

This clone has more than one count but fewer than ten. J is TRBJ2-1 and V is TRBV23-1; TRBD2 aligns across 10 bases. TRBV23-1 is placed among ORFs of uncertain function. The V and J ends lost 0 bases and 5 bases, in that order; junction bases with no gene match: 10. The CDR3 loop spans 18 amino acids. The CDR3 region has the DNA TGCGCCAGCAGTCAATCAAGGGCTCTAGCGGGAGCCAACAATGAGCAGTTCTTC. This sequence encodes CASSQSRALAGANNEQFF.

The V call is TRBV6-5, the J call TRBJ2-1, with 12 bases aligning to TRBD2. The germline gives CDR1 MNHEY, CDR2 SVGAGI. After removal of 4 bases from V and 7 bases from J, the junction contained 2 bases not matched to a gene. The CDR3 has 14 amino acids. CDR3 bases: TGTGCCAGCAGTTTTGGGACTAGCGGGAATGAGCAGTTCTTC. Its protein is CASSFGTSGNEQFF.

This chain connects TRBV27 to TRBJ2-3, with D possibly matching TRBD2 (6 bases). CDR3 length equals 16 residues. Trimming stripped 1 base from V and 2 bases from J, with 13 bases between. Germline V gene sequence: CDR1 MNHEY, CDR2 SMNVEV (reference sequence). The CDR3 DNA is TGTGCCAGCAGTTTATGGGGGGTTCTACCCACAGATACGCAGTATTTT. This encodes CASSLWGVLPTDTQYF.

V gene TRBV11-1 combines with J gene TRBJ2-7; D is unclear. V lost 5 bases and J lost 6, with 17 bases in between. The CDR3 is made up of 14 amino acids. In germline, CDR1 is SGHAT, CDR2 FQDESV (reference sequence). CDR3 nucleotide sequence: TGTGCCAGCAGCCTCCCGTTGGGCCCGGGCGAGCAGTACTTC. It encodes CASSLPLGPGEQYF.

The CDR3 nucleotides read TGCGCCAGCAGCCAAAGGGACATGGCCTCCTACGAGCAGTACTTC. Its translation: CASSQRDMASYEQYF. V is TRBV5-1 and J is TRBJ2-7, with a weak D call TRBD1 (6 bases). The CDR3 contains 15 residues. V was cut by 4 bases and J by 0 bases, with 14 bases left in between. The germline gives CDR1 SGHRS, CDR2 YFSETQ.

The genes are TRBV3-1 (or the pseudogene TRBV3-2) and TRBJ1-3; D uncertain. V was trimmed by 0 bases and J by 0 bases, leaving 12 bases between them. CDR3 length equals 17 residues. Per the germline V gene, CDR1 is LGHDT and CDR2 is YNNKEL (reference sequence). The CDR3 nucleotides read TGTGCCAGCAGCCAAGAGCCACACCCTAGCTCTGGAAACACCATATATTTT. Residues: CASSQEPHPSSGNTIYF.

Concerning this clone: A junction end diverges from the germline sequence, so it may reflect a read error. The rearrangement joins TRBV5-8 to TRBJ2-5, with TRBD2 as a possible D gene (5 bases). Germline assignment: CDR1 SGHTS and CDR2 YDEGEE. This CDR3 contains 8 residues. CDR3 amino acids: CASSPGDF. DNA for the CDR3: TGTGCCAGCAGTCCCGGGGACTTC.

DNA of the CDR3: TGCGCCAGCAGCTTTTCAGGGGGCCGAGTGTGGAATTCACCCCTCCACTTT. This gives the protein CASSFSGGRVWNSPLHF. This chain uses TRBV5-1 with TRBJ1-6; 8 nucleotides line up with TRBD1. The CDR3 runs 17 residues. The germline V gene encodes CDR1 SGHRS and CDR2 YFSETQ. With V trimmed by 2 bases and J by 7 bases, 11 bases remained unmatched.

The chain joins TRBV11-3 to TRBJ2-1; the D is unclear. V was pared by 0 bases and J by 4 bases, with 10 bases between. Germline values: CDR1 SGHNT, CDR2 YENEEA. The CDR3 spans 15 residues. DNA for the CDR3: TGTGCCAGCAGCTTAGAGCCCTGGGGTTACAATGAGCAGTTCTTC. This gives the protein CASSLEPWGYNEQFF.

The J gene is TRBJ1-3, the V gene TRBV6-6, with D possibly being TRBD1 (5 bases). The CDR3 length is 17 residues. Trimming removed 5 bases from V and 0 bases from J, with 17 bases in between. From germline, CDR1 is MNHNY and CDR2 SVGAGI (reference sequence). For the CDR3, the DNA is TGTGCCAGCAGTCATTCGGGACTCCTGAGCTCTGGAAACACCATATATTTT. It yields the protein CASSHSGLLSSGNTIYF.

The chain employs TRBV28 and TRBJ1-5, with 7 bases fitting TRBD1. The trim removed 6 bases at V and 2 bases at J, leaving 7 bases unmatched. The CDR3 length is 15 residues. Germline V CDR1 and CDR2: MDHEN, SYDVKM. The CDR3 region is CASRRDRVGNQPQHF. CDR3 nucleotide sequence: TGTGCCAGCAGACGCGACAGGGTGGGCAATCAGCCCCAGCATTTT.

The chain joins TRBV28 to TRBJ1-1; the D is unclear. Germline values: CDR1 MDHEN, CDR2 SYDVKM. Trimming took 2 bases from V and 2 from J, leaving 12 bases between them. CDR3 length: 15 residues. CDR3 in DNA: TGTGCCAGCAGTTTAGTAGGACTGATCAACACTGAAGCTTTCTTT. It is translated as CASSLVGLINTEAFF.